The clone carrying this TCR beta chain was counted ten times or more. The antigen is not known. CDR1 is SEHNR and CDR2 is FQNEAQ in the germline V gene (reference sequence). V was clipped by 5 bases and J by 5 bases, with 10 bases between them. The length of the CDR3 is 13 residues. Unique molecular identifiers were present on the cDNA, which also gained a universal primer site by template switching. Each CDR3 protein is one row after TCRdb ran MiXCR on the 5' RACE reads. The sample has a few hundred thousand distinct CDR3 sequences; more than 9% are singletons. This entry is derived from a study of identical twins. General study results and limits: Carriage of fewer insertions was seen in abundant cord blood beta clonotypes, whereas memory repertoires showed none.

The sample was also reused in another study, on yellow fever vaccine responses in identical twins.

The source of this sequence is a woman younger than 35 in good health. Sequencing was performed on PBMCs. This chain connects TRBV7-9 to TRBJ2-1; D not certain. CDR3 protein: CASSAPAHNEQFF. The CDR3 nucleotides read TGTGCCAGCAGCGCTCCAGCGCACAATGAGCAGTTCTTC.